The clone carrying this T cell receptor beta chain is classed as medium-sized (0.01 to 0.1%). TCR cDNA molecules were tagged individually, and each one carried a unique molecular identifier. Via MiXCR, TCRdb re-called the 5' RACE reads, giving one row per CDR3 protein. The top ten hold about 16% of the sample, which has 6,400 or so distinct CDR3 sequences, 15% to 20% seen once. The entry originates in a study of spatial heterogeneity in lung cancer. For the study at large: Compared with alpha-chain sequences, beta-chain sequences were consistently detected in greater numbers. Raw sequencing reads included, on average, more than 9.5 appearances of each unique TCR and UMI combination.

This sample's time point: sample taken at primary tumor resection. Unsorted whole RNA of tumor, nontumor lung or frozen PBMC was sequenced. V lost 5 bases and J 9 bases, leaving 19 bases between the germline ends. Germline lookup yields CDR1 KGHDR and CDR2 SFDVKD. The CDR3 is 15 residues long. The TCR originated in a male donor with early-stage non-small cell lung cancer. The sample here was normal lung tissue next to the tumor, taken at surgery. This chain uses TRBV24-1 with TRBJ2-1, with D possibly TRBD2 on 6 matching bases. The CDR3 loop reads CATSVRQTGVAEQFF. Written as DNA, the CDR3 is TGTGCCACCAGTGTTAGGCAGACGGGAGTGGCTGAGCAGTTCTTC.